The TCR beta chain under discussion was sequenced for a study of T cells in localized non-small cell lung cancer. This CDR3 is built from 14 residues. CDR1 SGHTA and CDR2 FQGNSA come from the germline V gene. V lost 1 base and J lost 0, with 6 bases in between. About this clone: Its specificity is not known.

Study outcomes and limitations: Maximal T cell clonality occurred in uninvolved adjacent lung, with tumor ranking below it. The tumor had only one region sequenced, so heterogeneity remains possible. Longer overall survival associated with higher blood T cell density; shorter survival with higher adjacent-lung clonality. A median approximately 53 of the top 100 tumor clones appeared in adjacent lung.

Some clones are missing from TCRdb's copy, which holds only in-frame ones; the method was immunoSEQ multiplex PCR. Among fewer than 60,000 clones listed, about 80% were seen once. Material: peripheral blood, obtained before any cancer treatment. The chain combines TRBV7-2 with TRBJ1-2; TRBD1 is a possible D gene (5 bases). This clonotype originated in a female donor older than 55 with stage II squamous cell lung carcinoma. CDR3 DNA: TGTGCCAGCAGCTTAGGGGGACCTAACTATGGCTACACCTTC. This sequence encodes CASSLGGPNYGYTF.